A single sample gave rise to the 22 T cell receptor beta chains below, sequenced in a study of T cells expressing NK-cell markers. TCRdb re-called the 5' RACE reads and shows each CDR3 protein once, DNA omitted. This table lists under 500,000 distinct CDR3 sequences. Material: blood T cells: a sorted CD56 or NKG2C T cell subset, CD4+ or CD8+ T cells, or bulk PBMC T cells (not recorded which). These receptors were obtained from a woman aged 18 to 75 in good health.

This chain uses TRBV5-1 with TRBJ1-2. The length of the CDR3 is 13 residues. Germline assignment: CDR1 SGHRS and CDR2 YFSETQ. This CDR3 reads CASSLVQNYGYTF.

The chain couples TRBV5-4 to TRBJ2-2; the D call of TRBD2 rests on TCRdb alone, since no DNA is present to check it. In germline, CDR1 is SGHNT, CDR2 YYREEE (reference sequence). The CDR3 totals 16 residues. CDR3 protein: CASSLATSGRAGELFF.

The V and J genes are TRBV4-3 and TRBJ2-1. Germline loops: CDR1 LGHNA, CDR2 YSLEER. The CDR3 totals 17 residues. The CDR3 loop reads CASSQEDNPSSYNEQFF.

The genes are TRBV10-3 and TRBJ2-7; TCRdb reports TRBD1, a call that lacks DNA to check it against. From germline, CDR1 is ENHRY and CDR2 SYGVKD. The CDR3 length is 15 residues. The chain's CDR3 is CAISAGGGTGYEQYF.

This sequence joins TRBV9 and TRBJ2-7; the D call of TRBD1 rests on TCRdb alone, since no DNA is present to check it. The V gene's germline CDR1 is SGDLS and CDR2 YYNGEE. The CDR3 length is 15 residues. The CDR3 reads CASSVGTGNLLEQYF.

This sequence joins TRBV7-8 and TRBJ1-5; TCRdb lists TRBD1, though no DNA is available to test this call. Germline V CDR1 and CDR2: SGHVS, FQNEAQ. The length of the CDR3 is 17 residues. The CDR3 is CASSLRQGSVSNQPQHF.

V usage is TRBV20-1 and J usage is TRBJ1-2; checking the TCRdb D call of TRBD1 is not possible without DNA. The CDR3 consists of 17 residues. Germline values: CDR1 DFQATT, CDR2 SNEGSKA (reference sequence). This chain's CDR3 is CSARPAGTEGELYGYTF.

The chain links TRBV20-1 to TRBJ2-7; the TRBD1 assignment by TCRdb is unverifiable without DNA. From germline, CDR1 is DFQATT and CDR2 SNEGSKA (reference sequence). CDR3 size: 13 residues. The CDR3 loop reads CSAHRDRGYEQYF.

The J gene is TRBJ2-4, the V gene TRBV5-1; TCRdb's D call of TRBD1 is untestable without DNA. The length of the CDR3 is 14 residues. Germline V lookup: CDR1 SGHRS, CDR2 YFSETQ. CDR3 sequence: CASSFSTGQNIQYF.

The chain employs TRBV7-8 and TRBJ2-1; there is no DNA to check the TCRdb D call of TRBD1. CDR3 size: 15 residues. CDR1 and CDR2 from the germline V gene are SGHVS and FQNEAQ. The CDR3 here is CASSFSGGVANEQFF. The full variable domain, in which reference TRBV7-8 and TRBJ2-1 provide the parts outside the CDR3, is GAGVSQSPRYKVAKRGQDVALRCDPISGHVSLFWYQQALGQGPEFLTYFQNEAQLDKSGLPSDRFFAERPEGSVSTLKIQRTQQEDSAVYLCASSFSGGVANEQFFGPGTRLTVL.

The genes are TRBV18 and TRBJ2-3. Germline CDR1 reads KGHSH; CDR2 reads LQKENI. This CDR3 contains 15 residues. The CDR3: CASSPRQAESDTQYF.

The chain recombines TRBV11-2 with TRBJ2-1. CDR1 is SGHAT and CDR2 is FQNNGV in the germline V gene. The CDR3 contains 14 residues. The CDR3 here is CASSLVVVGSEQFF. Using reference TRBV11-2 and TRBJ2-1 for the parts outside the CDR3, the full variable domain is EAGVAQSPRYKIIEKRQSVAFWCNPISGHATLYWYQQILGQGPKLLIQFQNNGVVDDSQLPKDRFSAERLKGVDSTLKIQPAKLEDSAVYLCASSLVVVGSEQFFGPGTRLTVL.

CDR3 residues: CASSQEYGSPGPPSNQPQHF. V and J are TRBV4-3 and TRBJ1-5. CDR1 and CDR2 from the germline V gene are LGHNA and YSLEER. The CDR3 is 20 residues long.

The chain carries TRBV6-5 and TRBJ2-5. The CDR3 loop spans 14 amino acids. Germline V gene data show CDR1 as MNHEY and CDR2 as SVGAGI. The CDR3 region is CASSFIGVQETQYF.

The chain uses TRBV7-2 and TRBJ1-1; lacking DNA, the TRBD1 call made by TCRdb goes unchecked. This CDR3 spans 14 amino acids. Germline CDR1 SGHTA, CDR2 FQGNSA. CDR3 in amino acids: CASIRDRGHTEAFF. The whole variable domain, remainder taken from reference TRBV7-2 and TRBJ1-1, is GAGVSQSPSNKVTEKGKDVELRCDPISGHTALYWYRQSLGQGLEFLIYFQGNSAPDKSGLPSDRFSAERTGGSVSTLTIQRTQQEDSAVYLCASIRDRGHTEAFFGQGTRLTVV.

This chain's CDR3 is CSASVSDRAVETQYF. The gene calls are TRBV20-1 and TRBJ2-5; TCRdb selects TRBD1, and the lack of DNA leaves this call unchecked. In germline, CDR1 is DFQATT, CDR2 SNEGSKA (reference sequence). The CDR3 is 15 amino acids.

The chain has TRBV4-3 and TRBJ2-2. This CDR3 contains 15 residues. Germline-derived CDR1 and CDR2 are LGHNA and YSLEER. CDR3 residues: CASSPFAANTGELFF.

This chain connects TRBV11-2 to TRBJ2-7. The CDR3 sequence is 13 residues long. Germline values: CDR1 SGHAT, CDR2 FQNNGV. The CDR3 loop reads CASSLDGVYEQYF.

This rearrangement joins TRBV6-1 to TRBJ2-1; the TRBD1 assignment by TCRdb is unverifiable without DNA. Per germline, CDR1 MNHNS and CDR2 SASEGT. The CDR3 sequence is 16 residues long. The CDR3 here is CASQYGPTGAYNEQFF.

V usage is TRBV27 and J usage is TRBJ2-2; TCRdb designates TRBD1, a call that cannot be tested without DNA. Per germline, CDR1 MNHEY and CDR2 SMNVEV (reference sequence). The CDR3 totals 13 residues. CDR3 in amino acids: CASSLRGAGELFF.

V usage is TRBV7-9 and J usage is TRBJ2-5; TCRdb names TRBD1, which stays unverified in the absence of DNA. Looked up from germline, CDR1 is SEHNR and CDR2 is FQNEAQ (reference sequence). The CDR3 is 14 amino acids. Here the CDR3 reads CASSPGNVFETQYF.

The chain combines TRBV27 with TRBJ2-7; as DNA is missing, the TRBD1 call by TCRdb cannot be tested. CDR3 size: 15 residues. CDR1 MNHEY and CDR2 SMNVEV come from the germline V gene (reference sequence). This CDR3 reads CASSPGDLQGYEQYF.